The rows below give T cell receptor beta chains drawn from one sample of a study of cytomegalovirus exposure and HLA in healthy donors. TCRdb keeps only in-frame clones here, not all; method: immunoSEQ multiplex PCR. The profile shows fewer than 110,000 clones, 60% to 80% of them singletons. The sample consisted of PBMCs. The receptors originated from a man in his fifties in good health and CMV-seropositive. Each CDR3 is given with its conserved first and last residue. Fields, in order: CDR3 protein, CDR3 DNA, V gene, J gene, D gene, clone size. The D gene is left open where the match is weak. Only some rows state a clone size, as once, few, many or a class for expanded clones.

CDR3aa: CASSFGASGDNEQFF
CDR3nt: TGTGCCAGCAGCTTTGGTGCTTCGGGAGACAATGAGCAGTTCTTC
v_gene: TRBV7-9
j_gene: TRBJ2-1
d_gene: -
abundance: -

CDR3aa: CASSLEAGGPTDTQYF
CDR3nt: TGTGCCAGCAGCTTAGAAGCGGGAGGACCCACAGATACGCAGTATTTT
v_gene: TRBV7-2
j_gene: TRBJ2-3
d_gene: TRBD2
abundance: -

CDR3aa: CASSLFGTSNEQYF
CDR3nt: TGTGCCAGCAGTTTGTTCGGGACTAGCAACGAGCAGTACTTC
v_gene: TRBV28
j_gene: TRBJ2-7
d_gene: TRBD2
abundance: -

CDR3aa: CASSKTGGVRDTQYF
CDR3nt: TGTGCCAGCTCTAAGACGGGAGGTGTCAGAGATACGCAGTATTTT
v_gene: TRBV28
j_gene: TRBJ2-3
d_gene: TRBD2
abundance: once

CDR3aa: CASSSTGGFGQPQHF
CDR3nt: TGTGCCAGCAGTTCCACAGGGGGCTTTGGGCAGCCCCAGCATTTT
v_gene: TRBV6-5
j_gene: TRBJ1-5
d_gene: TRBD1
abundance: -

CDR3aa: CASTQGSHSEQYF
CDR3nt: TGTGCCAGCACCCAGGGGTCGCACTCCGAGCAGTACTTC
v_gene: TRBV7-9
j_gene: TRBJ2-7
d_gene: -
abundance: -

CDR3aa: CASSLQSGGPNTGELFF
CDR3nt: TGTGCCAGCAGCTTACAATCGGGGGGCCCGAACACCGGGGAGCTGTTTTTT
v_gene: TRBV7-3
j_gene: TRBJ2-2
d_gene: -
abundance: -

CDR3aa: CASSQRTGLNTEAFF
CDR3nt: TGTGCCAGCAGCCAGCGGACAGGGTTGAACACTGAAGCTTTCTTT
v_gene: TRBV14
j_gene: TRBJ1-1
d_gene: TRBD1
abundance: -

CDR3aa: CASSYPGQGGYGYTF
CDR3nt: TGTGCCAGCAGTTACCCGGGACAGGGCGGCTATGGCTACACCTTC
v_gene: TRBV6-6
j_gene: TRBJ1-2
d_gene: TRBD1
abundance: few

CDR3aa: CASSFGSDTEAFF
CDR3nt: TGCGCCAGCAGCTTTGGGAGTGACACTGAAGCTTTCTTT
v_gene: TRBV5-1
j_gene: TRBJ1-1
d_gene: -
abundance: -

CDR3aa: CARSPRELRVDGYTF
CDR3nt: TGTGCCAGAAGCCCTCGGGAGTTGAGGGTTGATGGCTACACCTTC
v_gene: TRBV5-3
j_gene: TRBJ1-2
d_gene: -
abundance: -

CDR3aa: CASNRAGGETQYF
CDR3nt: TGTGCCAGCAACAGAGCGGGAGGAGAGACCCAGTACTTC
v_gene: TRBV6-5
j_gene: TRBJ2-5
d_gene: TRBD2
abundance: few

CDR3aa: CASSQNGPQGAATDTQYF
CDR3nt: TGTGCCAGCAGCCAAAACGGCCCCCAGGGGGCCGCCACAGATACGCAGTATTTT
v_gene: TRBV7-2
j_gene: TRBJ2-3
d_gene: TRBD1
abundance: -

CDR3aa: CASSLSGMGGELFF
CDR3nt: TGTGCCAGCAGCTTGAGCGGGATGGGCGGGGAGCTGTTTTTT
v_gene: TRBV5-5
j_gene: TRBJ2-2
d_gene: TRBD2
abundance: -

CDR3aa: CASSSGSTDTQYF
CDR3nt: TGTGCCAGCAGCTCAGGGTCCACAGATACGCAGTATTTT
v_gene: TRBV7-2
j_gene: TRBJ2-3
d_gene: -
abundance: once

CDR3aa: CASSARDRGGQETQYF
CDR3nt: TGTGCCAGCAGCGCCAGGGACAGGGGGGGGCAAGAGACCCAGTACTTC
v_gene: TRBV9
j_gene: TRBJ2-5
d_gene: TRBD1
abundance: -

CDR3aa: CASSQPSGSEGQETQYF
CDR3nt: TGCGCCAGCAGTCAGCCTAGCGGGAGTGAAGGCCAAGAGACCCAGTACTTC
v_gene: TRBV23-1
j_gene: TRBJ2-5
d_gene: TRBD2
abundance: once

CDR3aa: CASSLGSQETQYF
CDR3nt: TGTGCCAGCAGCTTAGGCAGCCAAGAGACCCAGTACTTC
v_gene: TRBV7-9
j_gene: TRBJ2-5
d_gene: -
abundance: -

CDR3aa: CASSVQVGQPQHF
CDR3nt: TGTGCCAGTAGTGTCCAGGTTGGCCAGCCCCAGCATTTT
v_gene: TRBV19
j_gene: TRBJ1-5
d_gene: -
abundance: -

CDR3aa: CASSVGSVVTEAFF
CDR3nt: TGTGCCAGCAGCGTAGGATCAGTGGTCACTGAAGCTTTCTTT
v_gene: TRBV9
j_gene: TRBJ1-1
d_gene: -
abundance: -

CDR3aa: CASLLSAPGGYEQYF
CDR3nt: TGTGCCAGCCTCCTAAGTGCGCCGGGGGGCTACGAGCAGTACTTC
v_gene: TRBV28
j_gene: TRBJ2-7
d_gene: TRBD2
abundance: -

CDR3aa: CASSPPPRLATNNEQFF
CDR3nt: TGTGCCAGCAGTCCTCCCCCCCGACTAGCAACAAACAATGAGCAGTTCTTC
v_gene: TRBV27
j_gene: TRBJ2-1
d_gene: TRBD2
abundance: -

CDR3aa: CASSEAEQAWRNQPQHF
CDR3nt: TGTGCCAGCAGTGAAGCGGAACAGGCCTGGCGCAATCAGCCCCAGCATTTT
v_gene: TRBV6-1
j_gene: TRBJ1-5
d_gene: -
abundance: -

CDR3aa: CASSKVFGQGSLNEQFF
CDR3nt: -
v_gene: TRBV21-1
j_gene: TRBJ2-1
d_gene: -
abundance: once

CDR3aa: CASSPGRRGYYGYTF
CDR3nt: TGTGCCAGCTCACCAGGCAGAAGGGGGTACTATGGCTACACCTTC
v_gene: TRBV18
j_gene: TRBJ1-2
d_gene: -
abundance: few

CDR3aa: CASSKKDPRGGTKNYGYTF
CDR3nt: TGTGCCAGCAGCAAAAAGGATCCCAGAGGGGGAACAAAAAACTATGGCTACACCTTC
v_gene: TRBV21-1
j_gene: TRBJ1-2
d_gene: -
abundance: -